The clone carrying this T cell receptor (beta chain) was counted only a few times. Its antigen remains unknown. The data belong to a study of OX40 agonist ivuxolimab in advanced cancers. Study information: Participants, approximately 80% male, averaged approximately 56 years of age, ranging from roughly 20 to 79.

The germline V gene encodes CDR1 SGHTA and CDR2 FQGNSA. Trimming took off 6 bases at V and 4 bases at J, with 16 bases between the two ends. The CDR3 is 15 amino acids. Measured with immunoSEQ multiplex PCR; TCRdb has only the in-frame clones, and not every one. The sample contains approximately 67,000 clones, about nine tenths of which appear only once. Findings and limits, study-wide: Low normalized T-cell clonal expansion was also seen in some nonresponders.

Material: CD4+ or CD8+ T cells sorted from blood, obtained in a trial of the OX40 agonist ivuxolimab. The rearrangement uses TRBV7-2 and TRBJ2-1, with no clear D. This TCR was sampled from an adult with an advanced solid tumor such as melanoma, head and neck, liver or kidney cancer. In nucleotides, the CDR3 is TGTGCCAGCAGTGCCTGGTTTGACCGATACAATGAGCAGTTCTTC. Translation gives CASSAWFDRYNEQFF.